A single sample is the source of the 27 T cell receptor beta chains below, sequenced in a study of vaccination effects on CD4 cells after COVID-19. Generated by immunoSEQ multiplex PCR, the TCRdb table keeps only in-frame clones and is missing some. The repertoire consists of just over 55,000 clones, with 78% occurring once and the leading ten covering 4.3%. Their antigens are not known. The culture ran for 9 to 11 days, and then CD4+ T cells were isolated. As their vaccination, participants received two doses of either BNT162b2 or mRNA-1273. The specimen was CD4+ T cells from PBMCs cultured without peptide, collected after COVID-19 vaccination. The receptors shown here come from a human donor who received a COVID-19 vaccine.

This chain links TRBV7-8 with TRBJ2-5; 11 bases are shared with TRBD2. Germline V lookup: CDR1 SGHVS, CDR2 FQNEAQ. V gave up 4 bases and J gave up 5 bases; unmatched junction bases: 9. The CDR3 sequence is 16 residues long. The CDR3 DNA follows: TGTGCCAGCAGCTCCACTAGCGGGGGAGGTGTGGAGACCCAGTACTTC. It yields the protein CASSSTSGGGVETQYF.

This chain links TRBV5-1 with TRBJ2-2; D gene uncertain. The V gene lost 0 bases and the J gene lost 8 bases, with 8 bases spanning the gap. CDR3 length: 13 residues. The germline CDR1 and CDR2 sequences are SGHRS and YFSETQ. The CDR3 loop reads CASSLDGEGELFF. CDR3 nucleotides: TGCGCCAGCAGCTTGGATGGAGAGGGGGAGCTGTTTTTT.

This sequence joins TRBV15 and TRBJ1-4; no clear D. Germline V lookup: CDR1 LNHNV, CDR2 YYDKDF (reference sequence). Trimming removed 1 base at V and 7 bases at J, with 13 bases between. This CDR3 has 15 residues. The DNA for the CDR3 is TGTGCCACCAGCAGAGGCGGAGGGAGGGCTGAAAAACTGTTTTTT. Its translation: CATSRGGGRAEKLFF.

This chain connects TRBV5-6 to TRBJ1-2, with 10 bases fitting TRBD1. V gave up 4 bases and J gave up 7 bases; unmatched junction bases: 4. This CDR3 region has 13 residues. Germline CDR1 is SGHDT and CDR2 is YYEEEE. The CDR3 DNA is TGTGCCAGCAGCCCCGGGACAGGGGTTGGCTACACCTTC. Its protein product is CASSPGTGVGYTF.

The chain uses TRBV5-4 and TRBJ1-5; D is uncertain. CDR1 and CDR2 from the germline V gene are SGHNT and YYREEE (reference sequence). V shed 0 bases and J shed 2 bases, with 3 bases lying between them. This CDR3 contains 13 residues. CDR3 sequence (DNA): TGTGCCAGCAGCTTGGACGGCAATCAGCCCCAGCATTTT. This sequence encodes CASSLDGNQPQHF. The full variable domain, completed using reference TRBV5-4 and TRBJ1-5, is ETGVTQSPTHLIKTRGQQVTLRCSSQSGHNTVSWYQQALGQGPQFIFQYYREEENGRGNFPPRFSGLQFPNYSSELNVNALELDDSALYLCASSLDGNQPQHFGDGTRLSIL.

The CDR3, as DNA: TGTGCCAGCCTGTCTGGGGCCAACGTCCTGACTTTC. It encodes CASLSGANVLTF. V gene TRBV28 combines with J gene TRBJ2-6; D gene unclear. Trimming cost V 8 bases and J 1 base, with 3 bases left between them. The CDR3 is made up of 12 amino acids. The germline gives CDR1 MDHEN, CDR2 SYDVKM.

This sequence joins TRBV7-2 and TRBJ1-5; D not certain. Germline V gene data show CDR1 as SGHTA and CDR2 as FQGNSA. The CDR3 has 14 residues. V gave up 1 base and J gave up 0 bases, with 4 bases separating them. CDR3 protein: CASSLVDSNQPQHF. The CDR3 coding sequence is TGTGCCAGCAGCTTAGTGGATAGCAATCAGCCCCAGCATTTT.

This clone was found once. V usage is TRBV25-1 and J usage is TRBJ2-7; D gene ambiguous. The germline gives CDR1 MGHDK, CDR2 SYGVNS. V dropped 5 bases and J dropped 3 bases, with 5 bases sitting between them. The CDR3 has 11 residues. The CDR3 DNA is TGTGCCAGCAGTAGGGACTACGAGCAGTACTTC. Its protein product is CASSRDYEQYF.

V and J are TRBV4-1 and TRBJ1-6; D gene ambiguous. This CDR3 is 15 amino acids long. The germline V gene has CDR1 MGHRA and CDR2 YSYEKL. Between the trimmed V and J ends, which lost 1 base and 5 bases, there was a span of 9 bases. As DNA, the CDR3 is TGCGCCAGCAGCCAAGTGCCAGCTAATAATTCACCCCTCCACTTT. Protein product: CASSQVPANNSPLHF.

The CDR3 DNA is TGCGCCAGCAGCTTGGATCAGAAAAACATTCAGTACTTC. This encodes CASSLDQKNIQYF. The chain is built from TRBV5-1 and TRBJ2-4; no clear D gene. The V end lost 0 bases, the J end lost 4 bases, and 5 bases lay between the germline ends. CDR1 is SGHRS, CDR2 YFSETQ, per germline. The CDR3 has 13 amino acids.

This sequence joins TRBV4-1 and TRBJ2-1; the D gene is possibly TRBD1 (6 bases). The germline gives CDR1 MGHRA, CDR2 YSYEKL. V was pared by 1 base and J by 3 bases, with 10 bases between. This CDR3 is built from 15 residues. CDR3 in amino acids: CASSQVKGDYNEQFF. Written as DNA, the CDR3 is TGCGCCAGCAGCCAAGTGAAGGGGGACTACAATGAGCAGTTCTTC.

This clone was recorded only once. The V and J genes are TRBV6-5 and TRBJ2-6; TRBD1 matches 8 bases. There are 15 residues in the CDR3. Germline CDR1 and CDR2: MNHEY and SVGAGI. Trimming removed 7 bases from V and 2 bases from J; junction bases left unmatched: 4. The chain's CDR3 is CASTGGSPGANVLTF. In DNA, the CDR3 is TGTGCCAGCACAGGGGGCTCCCCTGGGGCCAACGTCCTGACTTTC.

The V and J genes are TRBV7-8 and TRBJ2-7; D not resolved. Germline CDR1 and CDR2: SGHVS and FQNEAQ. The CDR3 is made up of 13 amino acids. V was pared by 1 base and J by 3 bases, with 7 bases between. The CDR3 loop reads CASSLGADYEQYF. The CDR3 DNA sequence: TGTGCCAGCAGCTTAGGGGCTGACTACGAGCAGTACTTC.

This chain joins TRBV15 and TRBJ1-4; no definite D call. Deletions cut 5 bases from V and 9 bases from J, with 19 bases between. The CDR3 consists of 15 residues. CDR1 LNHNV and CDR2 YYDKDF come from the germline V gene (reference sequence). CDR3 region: CATSLRTGLGKKLFF. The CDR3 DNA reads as TGTGCCACCAGCCTCCGGACGGGCTTAGGGAAAAAACTGTTTTTT. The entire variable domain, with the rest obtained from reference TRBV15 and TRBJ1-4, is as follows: DAMVIQNPRYQVTQFGKPVTLSCSQTLNHNVMYWYQQKSSQAPKLLFHYYDKDFNNEADTPDNFQSRRPNTSFCFLDIRSPGLGDTAMYLCATSLRTGLGKKLFFGSGTQLSVL.

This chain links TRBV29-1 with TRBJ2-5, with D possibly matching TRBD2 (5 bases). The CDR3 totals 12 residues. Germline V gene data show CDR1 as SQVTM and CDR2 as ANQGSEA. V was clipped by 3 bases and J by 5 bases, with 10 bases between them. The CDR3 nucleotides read TGCAGCGTTGATACTAGTTCGGAGACCCAGTACTTC. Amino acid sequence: CSVDTSSETQYF.

DNA of the CDR3: TGTGCCAGCAGTTTATCTGGAAACACCATATATTTT. It codes for CASSLSGNTIYF. The V gene is TRBV28, the J gene TRBJ1-3; D ambiguous. The CDR3 loop spans 12 amino acids. Germline values: CDR1 MDHEN, CDR2 SYDVKM. V lost 1 base and J lost 2, with 0 bases in between.

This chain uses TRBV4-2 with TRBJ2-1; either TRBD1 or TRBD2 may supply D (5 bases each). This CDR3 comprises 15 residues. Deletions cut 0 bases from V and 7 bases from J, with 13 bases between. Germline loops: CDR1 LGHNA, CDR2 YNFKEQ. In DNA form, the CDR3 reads TGTGCCAGCAGCCAAGATCACGGGAAGGGGAATGAGCAGTTCTTC. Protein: CASSQDHGKGNEQFF.

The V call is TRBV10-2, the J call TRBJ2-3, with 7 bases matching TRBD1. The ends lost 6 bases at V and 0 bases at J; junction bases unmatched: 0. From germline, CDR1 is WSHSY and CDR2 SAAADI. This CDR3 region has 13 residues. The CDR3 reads CASRTGSTDTQYF. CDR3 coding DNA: TGCGCCAGCAGGACAGGGAGCACAGATACGCAGTATTTT.

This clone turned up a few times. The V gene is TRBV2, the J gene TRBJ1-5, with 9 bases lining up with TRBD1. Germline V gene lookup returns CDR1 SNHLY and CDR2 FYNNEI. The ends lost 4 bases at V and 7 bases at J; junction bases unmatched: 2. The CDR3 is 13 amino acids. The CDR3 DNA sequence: TGTGCCAGCAGTGGGACAGGGGAACAGCCCCAGCATTTT. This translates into CASSGTGEQPQHF.

CDR3 nucleotide sequence: TGCGCCAGCAGCTTGTCGTCTAGCGGGAATAGAGAGCAGTACTTC. This encodes CASSLSSSGNREQYF. The chain employs TRBV5-1 and TRBJ2-7; 9 positions match TRBD2. Trimming cost V 1 base and J 7 bases; bases outside gene matches: 9. From germline, CDR1 is SGHRS and CDR2 YFSETQ. The CDR3 is made up of 15 amino acids.

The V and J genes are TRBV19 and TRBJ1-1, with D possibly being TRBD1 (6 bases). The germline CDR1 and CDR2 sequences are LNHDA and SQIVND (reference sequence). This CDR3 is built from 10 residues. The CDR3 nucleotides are TGTCCCCGAAGGGGGGTTGAAGCTTTCTTT. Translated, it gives CPRRGVEAFF.

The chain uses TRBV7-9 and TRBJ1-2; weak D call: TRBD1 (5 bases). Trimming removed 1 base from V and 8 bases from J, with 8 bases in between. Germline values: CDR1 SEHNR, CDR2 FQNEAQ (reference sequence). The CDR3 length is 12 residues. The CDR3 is CASSLGDGGYTF. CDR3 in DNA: TGTGCCAGCAGCTTAGGGGACGGCGGCTACACCTTC.

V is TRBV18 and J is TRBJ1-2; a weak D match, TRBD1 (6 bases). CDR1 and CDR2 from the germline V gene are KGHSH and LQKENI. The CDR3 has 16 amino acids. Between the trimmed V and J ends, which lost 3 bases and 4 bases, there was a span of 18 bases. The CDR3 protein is CASSPTSGHHSYGYTF. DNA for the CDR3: TGTGCCAGCTCACCCACTTCGGGACACCACAGCTATGGCTACACCTTC.

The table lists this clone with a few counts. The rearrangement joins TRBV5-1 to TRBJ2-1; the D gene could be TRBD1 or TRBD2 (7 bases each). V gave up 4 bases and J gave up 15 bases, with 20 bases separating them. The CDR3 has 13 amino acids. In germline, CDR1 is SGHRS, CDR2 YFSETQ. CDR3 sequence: CASSIDREGRGFF. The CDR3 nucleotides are TGCGCCAGCAGCATTGACAGGGAGGGTCGCGGGTTCTTC.

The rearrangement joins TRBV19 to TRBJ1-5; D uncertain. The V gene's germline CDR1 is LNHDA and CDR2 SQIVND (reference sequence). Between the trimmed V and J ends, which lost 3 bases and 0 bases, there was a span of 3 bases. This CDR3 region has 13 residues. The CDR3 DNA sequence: TGTGCCAGTAGTATTAGTAGCAATCAGCCCCAGCATTTT. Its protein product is CASSISSNQPQHF.

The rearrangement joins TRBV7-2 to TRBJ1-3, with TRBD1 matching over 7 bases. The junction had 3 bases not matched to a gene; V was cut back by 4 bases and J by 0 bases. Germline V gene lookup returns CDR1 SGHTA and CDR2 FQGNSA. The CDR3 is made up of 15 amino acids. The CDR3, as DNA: TGTGCCAGCAGCTCGACAGGGTTCTCTGGAAACACCATATATTTT. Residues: CASSSTGFSGNTIYF.

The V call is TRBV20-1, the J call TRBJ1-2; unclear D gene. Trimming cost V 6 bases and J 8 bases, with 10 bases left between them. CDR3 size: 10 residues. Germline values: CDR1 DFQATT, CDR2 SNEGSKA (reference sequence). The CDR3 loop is CSAPRRGYTF. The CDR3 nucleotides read TGCAGTGCCCCGCGACGGGGCTACACCTTC.